This is a list of T cell receptor beta chains from one sample in a study of T cell responses to AZD1222 COVID-19 vaccine. Assay used: immunoSEQ multiplex PCR; TCRdb lists only in-frame clones, some missing. The repertoire holds 130,000 to 150,000 clones, with 80% to 90% as singletons. This specimen consisted of peripheral blood, obtained on day 0 of AZD1222 vaccination. All receptors come from an adult in good health. The CDR3 runs from the conserved cysteine through the conserved F or W. Each record gives: clone size, J gene, D gene, V gene, CDR3 protein, CDR3 DNA. The D gene is left open where the match is weak. Size values are once, few and many counts, or a class for expanded clones, and some rows have none.

clone_size: .
j_call: TRBJ1-2
d_call: TRBD1
v_call: TRBV29-1
cdr3_aa: CSVVGQGATNYGYTF
cdr3_nt: TGCAGCGTTGTCGGACAGGGGGCAACTAACTATGGCTACACCTTC

clone_size: .
j_call: TRBJ2-3
d_call: TRBD2
v_call: TRBV7-9
cdr3_aa: CASSLEGLAGTTDTQYF
cdr3_nt: TGTGCCAGCAGCTTAGAGGGACTAGCAGGAACCACAGATACGCAGTATTTT

clone_size: .
j_call: TRBJ1-5
d_call: .
v_call: TRBV28
cdr3_aa: CASRGGVQPQHF
cdr3_nt: TGTGCCAGCAGGGGGGGTGTGCAGCCCCAGCATTTT

clone_size: .
j_call: TRBJ1-2
d_call: .
v_call: TRBV28
cdr3_aa: CASSLWQEANYGYTF
cdr3_nt: TGTGCCAGCAGTTTATGGCAGGAAGCTAACTATGGCTACACCTTC

clone_size: .
j_call: TRBJ2-3
d_call: TRBD2
v_call: TRBV30
cdr3_aa: CAWSTGLAGNTDTQYF
cdr3_nt: TGTGCCTGGAGTACCGGACTAGCGGGAAACACAGATACGCAGTATTTT

clone_size: .
j_call: TRBJ2-2
d_call: .
v_call: TRBV19
cdr3_aa: CASSILTGELFF
cdr3_nt: TGTGCCAGTAGTATCCTAACCGGGGAGCTGTTTTTT

clone_size: .
j_call: TRBJ1-1
d_call: .
v_call: TRBV12-3/TRBV12-4
cdr3_aa: CASSFGSYTEAFF
cdr3_nt: TGTGCCAGCAGTTTCGGCAGCTACACTGAAGCTTTCTTT

clone_size: once
j_call: TRBJ1-3
d_call: .
v_call: TRBV6-6
cdr3_aa: CASSYSTQISGNTIYF
cdr3_nt: TGTGCCAGCAGTTACAGTACTCAAATCTCTGGAAACACCATATATTTT

clone_size: .
j_call: TRBJ2-7
d_call: TRBD2
v_call: TRBV11-2
cdr3_aa: CASSLAGGPYEQYF
cdr3_nt: TGTGCCAGCAGCTTAGCGGGAGGGCCATACGAGCAGTACTTC

clone_size: .
j_call: TRBJ2-1
d_call: TRBD1
v_call: TRBV6-5
cdr3_aa: CASSDDRGTYNEQFF
cdr3_nt: TGTGCCAGCAGCGACGACAGGGGGACTTACAATGAGCAGTTCTTC

clone_size: .
j_call: TRBJ1-3
d_call: TRBD1
v_call: TRBV28
cdr3_aa: CASSTGGFGNTIYF
cdr3_nt: TGTGCCAGCAGCACAGGGGGCTTTGGAAACACCATATATTTT

clone_size: .
j_call: TRBJ2-1
d_call: .
v_call: TRBV15
cdr3_aa: CATSRDGGNEQFF
cdr3_nt: TGTGCCACCAGCAGAGATGGGGGAAATGAGCAGTTCTTC

clone_size: .
j_call: TRBJ1-2
d_call: .
v_call: TRBV28
cdr3_aa: CASSNPWAGVYTF
cdr3_nt: TGTGCCAGCAGTAACCCCTGGGCAGGGGTCTACACCTTC

clone_size: .
j_call: TRBJ2-3
d_call: .
v_call: TRBV19
cdr3_aa: CASSPRPVGTDTQYF
cdr3_nt: TGTGCCAGTAGCCCTAGGCCGGTCGGCACAGATACGCAGTATTTT

clone_size: .
j_call: TRBJ2-2
d_call: TRBD2
v_call: TRBV11-1
cdr3_aa: CASSLNWGRAAGELFF
cdr3_nt: TGTGCCAGCAGCTTAAACTGGGGGAGGGCCGCCGGGGAGCTGTTTTTT

clone_size: .
j_call: TRBJ2-2
d_call: TRBD1
v_call: TRBV18
cdr3_aa: CASSARQGALSTGELFF
cdr3_nt: TGTGCCAGCTCAGCCCGTCAGGGGGCATTGAGCACCGGGGAGCTGTTTTTT

clone_size: .
j_call: TRBJ1-2
d_call: TRBD1
v_call: TRBV27
cdr3_aa: CASNKLQGYTF
cdr3_nt: TGTGCCAGCAACAAATTACAGGGGTACACCTTC